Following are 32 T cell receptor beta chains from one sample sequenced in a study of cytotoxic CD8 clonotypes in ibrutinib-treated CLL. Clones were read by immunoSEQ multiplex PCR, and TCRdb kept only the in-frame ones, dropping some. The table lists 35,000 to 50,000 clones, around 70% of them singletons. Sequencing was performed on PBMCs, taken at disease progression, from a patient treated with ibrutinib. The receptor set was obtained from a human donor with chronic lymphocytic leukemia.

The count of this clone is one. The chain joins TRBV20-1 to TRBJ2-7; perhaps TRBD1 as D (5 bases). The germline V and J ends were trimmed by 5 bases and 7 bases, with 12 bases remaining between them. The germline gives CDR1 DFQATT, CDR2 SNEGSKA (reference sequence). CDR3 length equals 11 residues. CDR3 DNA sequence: TGCAGTGCTTCTTCCCAGGGAGAGCAGTACTTC. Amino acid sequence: CSASSQGEQYF.

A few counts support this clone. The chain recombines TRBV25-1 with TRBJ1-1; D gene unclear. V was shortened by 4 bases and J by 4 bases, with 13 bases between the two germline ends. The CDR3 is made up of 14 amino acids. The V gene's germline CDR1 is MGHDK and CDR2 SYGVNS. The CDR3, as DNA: TGTGCCAGCAGTGGCAAGGGATTTAGCACTGAAGCTTTCTTT. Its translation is CASSGKGFSTEAFF.

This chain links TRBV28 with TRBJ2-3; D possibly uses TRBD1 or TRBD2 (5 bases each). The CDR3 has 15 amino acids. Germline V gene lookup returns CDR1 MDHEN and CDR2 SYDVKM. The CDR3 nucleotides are TGTGCGACCAGCCCGGGACGGCTTAGCACAGATACGCAGTATTTT. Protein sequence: CATSPGRLSTDTQYF. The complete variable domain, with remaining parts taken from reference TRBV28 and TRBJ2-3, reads DVKVTQSSRYLVKRTGEKVFLECVQDMDHENMFWYRQDPGLGLRLIYFSYDVKMKEKGDIPEGYSVSREKKERFSLILESASTNQTSMYLCATSPGRLSTDTQYFGPGTRLTVL.

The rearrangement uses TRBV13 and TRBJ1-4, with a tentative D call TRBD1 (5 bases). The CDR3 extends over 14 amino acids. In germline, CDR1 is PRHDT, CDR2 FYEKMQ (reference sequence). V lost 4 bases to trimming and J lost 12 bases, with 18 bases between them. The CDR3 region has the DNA TGTGCCAGCAGCTCCTTCGACGGGCCGGGGGAACTGTTTTTT. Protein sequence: CASSSFDGPGELFF.

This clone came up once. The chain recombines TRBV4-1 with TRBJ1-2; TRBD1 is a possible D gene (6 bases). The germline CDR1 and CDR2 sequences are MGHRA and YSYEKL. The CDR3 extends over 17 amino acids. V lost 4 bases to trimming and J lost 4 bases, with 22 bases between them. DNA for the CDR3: TGCGCCAGCAGCCTAGGGACACCTCGAATGGGGTCCTATGGCTACACCTTC. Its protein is CASSLGTPRMGSYGYTF.

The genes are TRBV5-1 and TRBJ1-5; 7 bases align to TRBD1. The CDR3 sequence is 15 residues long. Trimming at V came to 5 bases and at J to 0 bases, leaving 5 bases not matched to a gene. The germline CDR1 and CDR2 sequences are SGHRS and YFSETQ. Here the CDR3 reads CASSPGQDSNQPQHF. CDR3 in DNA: TGCGCCAGCAGTCCCGGACAGGATAGCAATCAGCCCCAGCATTTT.

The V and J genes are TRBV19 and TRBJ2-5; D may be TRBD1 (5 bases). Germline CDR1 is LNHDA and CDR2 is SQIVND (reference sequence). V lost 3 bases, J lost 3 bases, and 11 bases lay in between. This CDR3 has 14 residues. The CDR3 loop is CASSIPTGEETQYF. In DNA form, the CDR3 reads TGTGCCAGTAGTATCCCCACAGGTGAAGAGACCCAGTACTTC.

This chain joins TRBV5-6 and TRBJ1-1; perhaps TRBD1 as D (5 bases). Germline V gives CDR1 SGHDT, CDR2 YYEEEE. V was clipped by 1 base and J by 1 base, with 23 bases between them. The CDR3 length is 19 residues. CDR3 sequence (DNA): TGTGCCAGCAGCTTGAGTTTGGGACGAAGCCCGTTCAGGAACACTGAAGCTTTCTTT. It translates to CASSLSLGRSPFRNTEAFF.

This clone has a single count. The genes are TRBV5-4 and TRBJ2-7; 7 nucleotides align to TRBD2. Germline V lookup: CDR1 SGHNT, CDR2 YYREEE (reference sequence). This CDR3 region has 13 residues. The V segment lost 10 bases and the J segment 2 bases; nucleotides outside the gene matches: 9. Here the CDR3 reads CAVTSDPPYEQYF. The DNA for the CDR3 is TGTGCCGTCACTAGCGATCCTCCCTACGAGCAGTACTTC.

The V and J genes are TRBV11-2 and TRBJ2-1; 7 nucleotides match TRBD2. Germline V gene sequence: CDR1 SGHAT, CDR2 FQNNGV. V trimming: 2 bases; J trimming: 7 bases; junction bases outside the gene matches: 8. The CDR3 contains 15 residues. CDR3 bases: TGTGCCAGCAGCTTACTGGCGGGAGTTTTGAATGAGCAGTTCTTC. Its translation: CASSLLAGVLNEQFF. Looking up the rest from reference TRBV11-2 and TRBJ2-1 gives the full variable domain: EAGVAQSPRYKIIEKRQSVAFWCNPISGHATLYWYQQILGQGPKLLIQFQNNGVVDDSQLPKDRFSAERLKGVDSTLKIQPAKLEDSAVYLCASSLLAGVLNEQFFGPGTRLTVL.

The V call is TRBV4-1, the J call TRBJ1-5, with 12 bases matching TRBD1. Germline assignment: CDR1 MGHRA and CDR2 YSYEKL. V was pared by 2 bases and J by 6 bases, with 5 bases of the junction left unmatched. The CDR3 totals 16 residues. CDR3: CASSQPGQGAGQPQHF. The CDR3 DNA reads TGCGCCAGCAGCCAACCGGGACAGGGGGCGGGTCAGCCCCAGCATTTT.

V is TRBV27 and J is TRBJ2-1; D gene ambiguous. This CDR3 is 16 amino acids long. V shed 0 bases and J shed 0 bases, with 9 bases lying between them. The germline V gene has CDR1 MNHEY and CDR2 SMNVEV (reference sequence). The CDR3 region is CASSLSSTFSYNEQFF. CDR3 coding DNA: TGTGCCAGCAGTTTATCGAGTACTTTCTCCTACAATGAGCAGTTCTTC.

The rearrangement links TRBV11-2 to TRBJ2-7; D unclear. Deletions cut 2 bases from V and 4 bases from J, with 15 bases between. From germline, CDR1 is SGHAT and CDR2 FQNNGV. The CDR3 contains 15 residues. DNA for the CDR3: TGTGCCAGCAGCTTATCGGACGTCAGTTCTTACGAGCAGTACTTC. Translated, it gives CASSLSDVSSYEQYF.

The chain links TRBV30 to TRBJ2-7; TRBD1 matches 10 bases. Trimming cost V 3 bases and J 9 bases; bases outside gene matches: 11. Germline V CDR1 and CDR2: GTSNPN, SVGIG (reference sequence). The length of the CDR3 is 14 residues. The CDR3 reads CAWSRQGAALGQYF. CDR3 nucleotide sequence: TGTGCCTGGAGCCGACAGGGGGCGGCATTGGGGCAGTACTTC.

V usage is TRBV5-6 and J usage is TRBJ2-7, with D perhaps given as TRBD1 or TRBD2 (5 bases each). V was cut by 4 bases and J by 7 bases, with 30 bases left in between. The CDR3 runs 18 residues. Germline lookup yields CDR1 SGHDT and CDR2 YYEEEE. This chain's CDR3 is CASSVFGMSGTGSWEQYF. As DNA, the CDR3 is TGTGCCAGCAGCGTGTTCGGGATGAGTGGGACGGGTTCGTGGGAGCAGTACTTC. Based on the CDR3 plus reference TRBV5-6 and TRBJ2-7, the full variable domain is DAGVTQSPTHLIKTRGQQVTLRCSPKSGHDTVSWYQQALGQGPQFIFQYYEEEERQRGNFPDRFSGHQFPNYSSELNVNALLLGDSALYLCASSVFGMSGTGSWEQYFGPGTRLTVT.

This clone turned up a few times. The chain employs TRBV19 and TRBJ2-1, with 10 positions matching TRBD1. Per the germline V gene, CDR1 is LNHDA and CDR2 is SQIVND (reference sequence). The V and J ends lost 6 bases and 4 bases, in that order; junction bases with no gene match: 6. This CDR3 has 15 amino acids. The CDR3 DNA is TGTGCCAGTAGGCCGGGACAGGGGACATACAATGAGCAGTTCTTC. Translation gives CASRPGQGTYNEQFF.

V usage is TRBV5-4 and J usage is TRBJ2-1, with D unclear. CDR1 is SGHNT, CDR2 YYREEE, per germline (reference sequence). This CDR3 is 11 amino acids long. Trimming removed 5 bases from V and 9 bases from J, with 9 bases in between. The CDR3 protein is CASSKDSEQFF. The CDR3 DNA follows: TGTGCCAGCAGTAAGGATTCTGAGCAGTTCTTC.

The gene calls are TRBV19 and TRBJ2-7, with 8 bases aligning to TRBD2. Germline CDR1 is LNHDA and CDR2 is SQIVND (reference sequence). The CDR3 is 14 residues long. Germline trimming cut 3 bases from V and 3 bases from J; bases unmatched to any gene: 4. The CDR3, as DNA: TGTGCCAGTAGTATTGCCAGCGGGAGCTACGAGCAGTACTTC. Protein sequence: CASSIASGSYEQYF.

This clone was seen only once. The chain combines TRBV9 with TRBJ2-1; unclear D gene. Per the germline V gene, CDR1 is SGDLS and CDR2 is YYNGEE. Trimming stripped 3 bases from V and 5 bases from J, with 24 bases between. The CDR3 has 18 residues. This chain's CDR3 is CASSGSPRRPAPDNEQFF. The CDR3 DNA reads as TGTGCCAGCAGCGGTTCGCCTCGCAGGCCCGCACCCGACAATGAGCAGTTCTTC.

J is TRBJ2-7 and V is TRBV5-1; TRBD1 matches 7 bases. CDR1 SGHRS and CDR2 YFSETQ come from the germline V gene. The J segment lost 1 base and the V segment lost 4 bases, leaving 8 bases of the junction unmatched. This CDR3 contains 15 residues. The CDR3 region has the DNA TGCGCCAGCAGCACGCAACAGGGACAGTCCTACGAGCAGTACTTC. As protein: CASSTQQGQSYEQYF.

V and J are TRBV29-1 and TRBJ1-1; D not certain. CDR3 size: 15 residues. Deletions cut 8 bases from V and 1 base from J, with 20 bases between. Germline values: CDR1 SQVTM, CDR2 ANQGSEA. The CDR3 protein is CSLSSRLTQNTEAFF. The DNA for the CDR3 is TGCAGCCTCAGTTCCAGACTTACACAGAACACTGAAGCTTTCTTT.

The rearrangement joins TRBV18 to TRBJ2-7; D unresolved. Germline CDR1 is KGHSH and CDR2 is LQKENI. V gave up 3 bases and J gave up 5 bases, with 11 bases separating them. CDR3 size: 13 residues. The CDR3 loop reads CASSPPAAHEQYF. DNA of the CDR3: TGTGCCAGCTCACCCCCGGCAGCCCACGAGCAGTACTTC.

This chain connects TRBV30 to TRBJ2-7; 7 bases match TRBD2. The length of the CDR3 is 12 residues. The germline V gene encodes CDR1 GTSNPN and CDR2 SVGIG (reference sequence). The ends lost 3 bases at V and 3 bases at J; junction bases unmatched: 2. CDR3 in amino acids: CAWSGGNYEQYF. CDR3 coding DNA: TGTGCCTGGAGCGGGGGGAACTACGAGCAGTACTTC.

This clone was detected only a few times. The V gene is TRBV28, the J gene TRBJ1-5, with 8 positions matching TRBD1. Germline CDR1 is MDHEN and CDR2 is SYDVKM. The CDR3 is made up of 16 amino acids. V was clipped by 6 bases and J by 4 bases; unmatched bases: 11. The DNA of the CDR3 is TGTGCCAGCAGACCTGGGACAGGATCATGGAATCAGCCCCAGCATTTT. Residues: CASRPGTGSWNQPQHF.

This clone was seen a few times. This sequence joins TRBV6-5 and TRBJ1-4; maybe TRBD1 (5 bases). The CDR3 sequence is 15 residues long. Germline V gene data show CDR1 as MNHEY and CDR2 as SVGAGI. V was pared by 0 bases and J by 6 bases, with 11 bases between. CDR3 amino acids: CASSYSGPSDEKLFF. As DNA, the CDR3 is TGTGCCAGCAGTTACTCGGGACCCTCGGATGAAAAACTGTTTTTT.

CDR3 coding DNA: TGTGCCAGCAGCTTATATCAGGTCTACGAGCAGTACTTC. This encodes CASSLYQVYEQYF. This sequence joins TRBV7-2 and TRBJ2-7; D remains unclear. The V gene lost 2 bases and the J gene lost 3 bases, with 8 bases spanning the gap. Germline V lookup: CDR1 SGHTA, CDR2 FQGNSA. The CDR3 consists of 13 residues.

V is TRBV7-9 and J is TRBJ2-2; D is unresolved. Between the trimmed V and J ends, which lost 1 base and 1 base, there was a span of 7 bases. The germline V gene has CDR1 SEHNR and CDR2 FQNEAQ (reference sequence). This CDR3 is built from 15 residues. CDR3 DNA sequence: TGTGCCAGCAGCTTAGGTGTTAAGAACACCGGGGAGCTGTTTTTT. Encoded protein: CASSLGVKNTGELFF.

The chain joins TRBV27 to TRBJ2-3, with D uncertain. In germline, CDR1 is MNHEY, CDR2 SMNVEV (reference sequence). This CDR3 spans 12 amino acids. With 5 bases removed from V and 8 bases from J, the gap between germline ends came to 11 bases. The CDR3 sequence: CASSPYNRTQYF. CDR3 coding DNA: TGTGCCAGCAGTCCTTATAATCGTACGCAGTATTTT.

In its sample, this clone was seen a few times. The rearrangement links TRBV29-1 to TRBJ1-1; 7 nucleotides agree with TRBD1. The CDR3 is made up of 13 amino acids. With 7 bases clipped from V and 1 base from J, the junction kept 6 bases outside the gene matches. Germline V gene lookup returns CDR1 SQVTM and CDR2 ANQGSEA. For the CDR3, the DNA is TGCAGCGCAACGGGACAGCCGAACACTGAAGCTTTCTTT. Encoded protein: CSATGQPNTEAFF.

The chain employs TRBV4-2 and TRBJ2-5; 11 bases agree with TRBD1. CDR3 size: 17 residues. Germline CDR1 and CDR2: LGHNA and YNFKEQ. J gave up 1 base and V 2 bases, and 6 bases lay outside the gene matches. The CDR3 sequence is CASSQLGGTGGQETQYF. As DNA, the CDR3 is TGTGCCAGCAGCCAACTGGGGGGGACAGGGGGCCAAGAGACCCAGTACTTC.

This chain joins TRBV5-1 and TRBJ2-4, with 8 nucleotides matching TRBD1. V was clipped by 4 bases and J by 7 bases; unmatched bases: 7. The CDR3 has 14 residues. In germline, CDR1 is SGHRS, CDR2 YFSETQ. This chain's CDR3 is CASSLFTGGNIQYF. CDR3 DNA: TGCGCCAGCAGCCTTTTCACAGGGGGGAACATTCAGTACTTC.

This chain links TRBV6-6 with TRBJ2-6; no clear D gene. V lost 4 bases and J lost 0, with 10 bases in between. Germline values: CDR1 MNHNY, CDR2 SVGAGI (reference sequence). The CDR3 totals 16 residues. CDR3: CASSSRHVSGANVLTF. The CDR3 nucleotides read TGTGCCAGCAGTTCCCGACACGTCTCTGGGGCCAACGTCCTGACTTTC.